These 8 T cell receptor beta chains came from one sample sequenced in a study of CD8+ T cells in alopecia areata (dated by TCRdb to between 2017 and 2018). The library was prepared using the immunoSEQ multiplex PCR assay. For TCR sequencing, RNA was extracted from every sample and reverse transcribed into cDNA to serve as template. TCRdb's version of the immuneACCESS table is confined to in-frame rearrangements and falls short of the full clone set. An unresolved V gene accounts for under half of the shortfall where checked; the remainder is of unknown origin. The sample profile shows about 220,000 clones; around three fifths of them were found once. The ten top clones hold about 1.4% of the sample. The time point label, as the study defines it: more than 3 weeks on oral tofacitinib. The treatment or condition tag for this specimen amounts to: oral pan-JAK inhibitor, 5-10 mg twice daily. This specimen consisted of CD4+ T cells sorted from blood, obtained at week 4, from a patient treated with tofacitinib. These receptors originate from a human donor with alopecia areata.

The V and J genes are TRBV5-6 and TRBJ2-7; D remains unclear. This CDR3 spans 14 amino acids. Germline CDR1 reads SGHDT; CDR2 reads YYEEEE. V lost 4 bases and J 4 bases, leaving 15 bases between the germline ends. CDR3 sequence: CASSGTAFTYEQYF. The DNA for the CDR3 is TGTGCCAGCAGCGGAACAGCGTTCACGTACGAGCAGTACTTC.

The chain carries TRBV5-1 and TRBJ2-1, with TRBD2 matching 9 bases. Germline V CDR1 and CDR2: SGHRS, YFSETQ. CDR3 length: 15 residues. The junction had 2 bases not matched to a gene; V was cut back by 4 bases and J by 0 bases. The CDR3 spells CASSPGLASYNEQFF. The DNA for the CDR3 is TGCGCCAGCAGCCCGGGACTAGCCTCCTACAATGAGCAGTTCTTC.

This clone was recorded a few times. The CDR3 here is CASSQSRDTGELFF. The DNA of the CDR3 is TGTGCCAGCAGCCAAAGTAGGGACACCGGGGAGCTGTTTTTT. J is TRBJ2-2 and V is TRBV7-7; D unclear. The V end was cut by 5 bases, the J end by 3 bases, with 10 bases between. The CDR3 is 14 amino acids. In germline, CDR1 is SSHAT, CDR2 FNYEAQ (reference sequence). Supplemented by reference TRBV7-7 and TRBJ2-2, the full variable domain reads GAGVSQSPRYKVTKRGQDVTLRCDPISSHATLYWYQQALGQGPEFLTYFNYEAQPDKSGLPSDRFSAERPEGSISTLTIQRTEQRDSAMYRCASSQSRDTGELFFGEGSRLTVL.

The chain uses TRBV2 and TRBJ1-2; the match to TRBD1 covers 7 bases. This CDR3 comprises 17 residues. With 2 bases clipped from V and 4 bases from J, the junction kept 13 bases outside the gene matches. The germline V gene has CDR1 SNHLY and CDR2 FYNNEI. The CDR3 region is CASSEHSGTAYPYGYTF. CDR3 in DNA: TGTGCCAGCAGTGAACACTCCGGGACAGCGTACCCCTATGGCTACACCTTC.

The chain is built from TRBV29-1 and TRBJ2-5; D possibly matches TRBD1 or TRBD2 (6 bases each). V was shortened by 7 bases and J by 1 base, with 16 bases between the two germline ends. CDR3 size: 14 residues. The germline V gene has CDR1 SQVTM and CDR2 ANQGSEA. CDR3 DNA: TGCAGCGCCCCAAAAGGGGGGTCCCAAGAGACCCAGTACTTC. It specifies CSAPKGGSQETQYF.

The chain combines TRBV29-1 with TRBJ2-3; the match to TRBD1 covers 9 bases. CDR3 length: 13 amino acids. Looked up from germline, CDR1 is SQVTM and CDR2 is ANQGSEA. The trim removed 6 bases at V and 0 bases at J, leaving 1 base unmatched. The CDR3 DNA is TGCAGCGTGGACAGGGGTAGCACAGATACGCAGTATTTT. This sequence encodes CSVDRGSTDTQYF.

The chain combines TRBV15 with TRBJ2-5, with no clear D. With 4 bases removed from V and 7 bases from J, the gap between germline ends came to 16 bases. Per germline, CDR1 LNHNV and CDR2 YYDKDF (reference sequence). The length of the CDR3 is 14 residues. The CDR3 region has the DNA TGTGCCACCAGCACGGAACGAGGTTTGGGGACCCAGTACTTC. It yields the protein CATSTERGLGTQYF.

This clone was detected a few times. V gene TRBV28 combines with J gene TRBJ1-1; a weak D match, TRBD1 (6 bases). V lost 1 base and J lost 4, with 19 bases in between. Germline values: CDR1 MDHEN, CDR2 SYDVKM. The CDR3 spans 17 residues. The CDR3 sequence is CASSLSGPGALATEAFF. The CDR3 DNA reads as TGTGCCAGCAGTTTATCAGGGCCGGGGGCGCTGGCCACTGAAGCTTTCTTT.